These T cell receptor beta chains were read from a single sample in a study of radiotherapy plus CTLA-4 blockade in lung cancer. The repertoire was sequenced with immunoSEQ multiplex PCR; TCRdb's copy has only in-frame clones and lacks some. The sample comprises 75,000 to 95,000 clones, roughly 70% of which are singletons, and more than 13% rests with the top ten. The sample in question was peripheral blood, obtained from a patient treated with radiotherapy plus ipilimumab. The receptors here all came from a human donor with non-small cell lung cancer that progressed on radiotherapy plus ipilimumab. Each CDR3 is given with its conserved first and last residue. The order of the fields is J gene, clone size, V gene, D gene, CDR3 DNA, CDR3 protein. A D gene is named only where the DNA matches it firmly. Clone size is given for some rows only: seen once, a few or many times, or a class if the clone is expanded.

TRBJ1-1 | few | TRBV4-1 | TRBD1 | TGCGCCAGCAGCCAAGGTTCAGGGGGAAGGACTGAAGCTTTCTTT | CASSQGSGGRTEAFF
TRBJ1-1 | - | TRBV12-5 | - | TGTGCTAGTGGTTTGGACTTGACGACCAGGAACACTGAAGCTTTCTTT | CASGLDLTTRNTEAFF
TRBJ2-6 | medium-sized | TRBV2 | TRBD1 | TGTGCCAGCAGTGGCGACAGGGTTGGGGCCAACGTCCTGACTTTC | CASSGDRVGANVLTF
TRBJ1-5 | - | TRBV27 | - | TGTGCCAGCAGCCGAGAGGGGAGGGGCAATCAGCCCCAGCATTTT | CASSREGRGNQPQHF
TRBJ1-4 | - | TRBV7-2 | - | TGTGCCAGCAGCCCGTGGGGGGGCAAACTGTTTTTT | CASSPWGGKLFF
TRBJ2-5 | - | TRBV30 | TRBD2 | TGTGCCTGGAGTAGAACGGGGGGTCGGTACCAAGAGACCCAGTACTTC | CAWSRTGGRYQETQYF
TRBJ2-6 | - | TRBV18 | TRBD2 | TGTGCCAGCTCACGAGGGACTAGCGGGGTGAACGTCCTGACTTTC | CASSRGTSGVNVLTF
TRBJ2-1 | - | TRBV11-2 | - | TGTGCCAGCAGCTTAGAGCTGGGACGGTCGGGGAATGAGCAGTTCTTC | CASSLELGRSGNEQFF
TRBJ2-2 | - | TRBV5-4 | TRBD1 | TGTGCCAGCAGCTTATTGGCAGGGGGCTCCGGGGAGCTGTTTTTT | CASSLLAGGSGELFF
TRBJ2-3 | - | TRBV9 | - | TGTGCCAGCAGCGTATATCCCGGGGCCACAGATACGCAGTATTTT | CASSVYPGATDTQYF
TRBJ2-1 | - | TRBV2 | TRBD2 | TGTGCCAGCAGTGGGGAGGGGCGCGGTGAGCAGTTCTTC | CASSGEGRGEQFF
TRBJ2-1 | medium-sized | TRBV7-3 | - | TGTGCCAGCAGCTTAAACCCCAGGGGACCAACGTTCTTC | CASSLNPRGPTFF
TRBJ2-2 | once | TRBV9 | - | TGTGCCAGCAGCGTAGGAATCGCCTCGACCGGGGAGCTGTTTTTT | CASSVGIASTGELFF
TRBJ1-3 | - | TRBV4-1 | - | TGCGCCAGCAGCCAAAGCAAGGCAGGGGTGCCTGGAAACACCATATATTTT | CASSQSKAGVPGNTIYF
TRBJ2-2 | - | TRBV5-1 | TRBD2 | TGCGCCAGCAGCTTGGCTAGCGGGAGACACACCGGGGAGCTGTTTTTT | CASSLASGRHTGELFF
TRBJ2-5 | - | TRBV5-1 | - | TGCGCCAGCAGCGGGGAGACCCAGTACTTC | CASSGETQYF
TRBJ1-5 | - | TRBV2 | TRBD1 | TGTGCCAGCAGTGGGGACAGCGGAGGGCAGCCCCAGCATTTT | CASSGDSGGQPQHF
TRBJ1-4 | - | TRBV28 | - | TGTGCCAGCCGAAGGGGGAGGGCCGCAACTAATGAAAAACTGTTTTTT | CASRRGRAATNEKLFF
TRBJ2-1 | - | TRBV11-2 | - | TGTGCCAGCAGCTTAACCCCAGGCAGCTACAATGAGCAGTTCTTC | CASSLTPGSYNEQFF
TRBJ1-2 | - | TRBV5-6 | TRBD1 | TGTGCCAGCAGCTCGAAACAGGGGTATGGCTACACCTTC | CASSSKQGYGYTF
TRBJ1-5 | - | TRBV6-1 | TRBD1 | TGTGCCAGCTTGACAGGGGATCAGCCCCAGCATTTT | CASLTGDQPQHF
TRBJ2-1 | - | TRBV2 | - | TGTGCCAGCAGTGTGATGGGGTCCTACAATGAGCAGTTCTTC | CASSVMGSYNEQFF
TRBJ1-6 | - | TRBV5-6 | TRBD1 | TGTGCCAGCAGCTTAGGACAGGGGGATTATTCACCCCTCCACTTT | CASSLGQGDYSPLHF
TRBJ2-1 | - | TRBV7-2 | - | TGTGCCAGCAGCTCCGTCAGGGGAATAGGGAATGAGCAGTTCTTC | CASSSVRGIGNEQFF
TRBJ1-2 | - | TRBV6-5 | - | TGTGCCAGCAGGGACCCGGGCTACACCTTC | CASRDPGYTF
TRBJ1-1 | - | TRBV4-1 | - | TGCGCCAGCAGCCAAGATGGGAACGGGGGGAACACTGAAGCTTTCTTT | CASSQDGNGGNTEAFF
TRBJ2-5 | - | TRBV5-4 | - | TGTGCCAGCAGCTCGGAATGGACAGAAGAGACCCAGTACTTC | CASSSEWTEETQYF
TRBJ2-6 | once | TRBV19 | TRBD1 | TGTGCCAGTAGTGTCTTACAGGGGACTGGGGCCAACGTCCTGACTTTC | CASSVLQGTGANVLTF
TRBJ2-1 | few | TRBV11-3 | - | TGTGCCAGCAGCCCCGGGCCGAGCTCCTACAATGAGCAGTTCTTC | CASSPGPSSYNEQFF
TRBJ1-1 | few | TRBV5-6 | - | TGTGCCAGCAGCTTGAGCGCGGGAGGGGGACTCACTGAAGCTTTCTTT | CASSLSAGGGLTEAFF
TRBJ2-1 | - | TRBV5-8 | TRBD2 | TGTGCCAGCAGCCAGGGACTAGCGGTCGATGGATGGGGGAATGAGCAGTTCTTC | CASSQGLAVDGWGNEQFF
TRBJ2-7 | few | TRBV6-6 | - | TGTGCCAGCAGTTACTCCCAGGGACACGAGCAGTACTTC | CASSYSQGHEQYF
TRBJ2-5 | - | TRBV9 | TRBD2 | TGTGCCAGCAGCGTAGCTACGAGCGGGGGACAAGAGACCCAGTACTTC | CASSVATSGGQETQYF
TRBJ2-2 | - | TRBV7-8 | TRBD2 | TGTGCCAGCAGCGAAGATAGTACGGGAGGGAAGCTGTTTTTT | CASSEDSTGGKLFF
TRBJ1-1 | once | TRBV6-5 | - | TGTGCCAGCAGTTACAGCGCGGGTTTTGAAGCTTTCTTT | CASSYSAGFEAFF
TRBJ1-4 | - | TRBV4-1 | - | TGCGCCAGCAGCCAAGACATACCTCGAGGGGATTGGGAAAAACTGTTTTTT | CASSQDIPRGDWEKLFF
TRBJ1-3 | - | TRBV2 | - | TGTGCCAGCAGTGTCGGGGCCTCGAGCTCTGGAAACACCATATATTTT | CASSVGASSSGNTIYF
TRBJ2-1 | - | TRBV6-5 | TRBD2 | TGTGCCAGCAGTTACTATACTAGCGGGAGGTTCAATGAGCAGTTCTTC | CASSYYTSGRFNEQFF
TRBJ2-7 | few | TRBV7-9 | - | TGTGCCAGCAGCCCCCTGGGGGAGCAGTACTTC | CASSPLGEQYF
TRBJ1-2 | few | TRBV7-2 | TRBD1 | TGTGCCAGCAGCCCCGGGACAGGGGGCAACTATGGCTACACCTTC | CASSPGTGGNYGYTF
TRBJ2-6 | - | TRBV13 | - | TGTGCCAGCAGCCCCTCTGGGGCCAACGTCCTGACTTTC | CASSPSGANVLTF
TRBJ2-1 | - | TRBV5-1 | - | TGCGCCAGCAGCTTGGGGACGGGAAACTACAATGAGCAGTTCTTC | CASSLGTGNYNEQFF
TRBJ2-1 | - | TRBV7-3 | - | TGTGCCAGCAGCTTAAACGGGGTACTCAACTACAATGAGCAGTTCTTC | CASSLNGVLNYNEQFF
TRBJ1-4 | - | TRBV7-9 | TRBD1 | TGTGCCAGCAGCTTAGAAGGGGGACAGGAAAAACTGTTTTTT | CASSLEGGQEKLFF
TRBJ2-7 | - | TRBV14 | TRBD2 | TGTGCCAGCAGCCAAGTAGCGGGGGTTGCCTCATACTTC | CASSQVAGVASYF
TRBJ2-2 | few | TRBV6-1 | TRBD1 | TGTGCCAGCAGTGGGACCACAGGGGCATGGAACACCGGGGAGCTGTTTTTT | CASSGTTGAWNTGELFF
TRBJ2-1 | - | TRBV7-7 | TRBD1 | TGTGCTAGCAGCTTAGGACAGGATTCCCTCGTGCAGTTCTTC | CASSLGQDSLVQFF
TRBJ2-3 | - | TRBV19 | - | TGTGCCAGTAGTTCTGTACCAAATACGCAGTATTTT | CASSSVPNTQYF
TRBJ2-7 | - | TRBV2 | - | TGTGCCAGCAGGGAGGACTCGAGCTCCTACGAGCAGTACTTC | CASREDSSSYEQYF